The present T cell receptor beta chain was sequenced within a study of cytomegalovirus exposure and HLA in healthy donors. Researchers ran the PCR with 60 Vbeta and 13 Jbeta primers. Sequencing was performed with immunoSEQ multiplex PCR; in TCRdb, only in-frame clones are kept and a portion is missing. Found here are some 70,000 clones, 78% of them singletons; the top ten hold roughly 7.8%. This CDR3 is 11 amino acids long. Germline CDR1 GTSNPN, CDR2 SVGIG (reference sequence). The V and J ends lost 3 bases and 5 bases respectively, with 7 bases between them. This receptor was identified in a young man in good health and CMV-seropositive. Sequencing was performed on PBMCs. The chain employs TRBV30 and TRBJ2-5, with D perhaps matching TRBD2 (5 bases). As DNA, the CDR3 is TGTGCCTGGAGGGGAGAGGAGACCCAGTACTTC. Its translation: CAWRGEETQYF.